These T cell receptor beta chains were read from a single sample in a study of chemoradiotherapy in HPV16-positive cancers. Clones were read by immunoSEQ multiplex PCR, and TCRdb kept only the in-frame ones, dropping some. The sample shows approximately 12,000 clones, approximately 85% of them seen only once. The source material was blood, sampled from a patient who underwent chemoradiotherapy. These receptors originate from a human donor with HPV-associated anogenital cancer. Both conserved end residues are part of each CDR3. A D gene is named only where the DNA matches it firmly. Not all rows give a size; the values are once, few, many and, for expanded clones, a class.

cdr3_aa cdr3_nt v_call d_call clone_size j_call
CASSPPTSGALTDTQYF TGTGCCAGCAGCCCACCGACTAGCGGGGCCCTCACAGATACGCAGTATTTT TRBV11-3 TRBD2 NA TRBJ2-3
CASSLLVNNEQFF TGTGCCAGCAGCTTACTCGTAAACAATGAGCAGTTCTTC TRBV7-6 NA NA TRBJ2-1
CSASGDYEQYF TGCAGTGCTAGTGGGGACTACGAGCAGTACTTC TRBV20-1 NA once TRBJ2-7
CASSQVLRGGLNTEAFF TGCGCCAGCAGCCAAGTGCTGAGGGGGGGGTTGAACACTGAAGCTTTCTTT TRBV4-1 NA few TRBJ1-1
CASSEVGQGPYGYTF TGTGCCAGCAGTGAAGTGGGACAGGGACCCTATGGCTACACCTTC TRBV6-1 TRBD1 NA TRBJ1-2
CASSSDTGELFF TGTGCCAGCAGTTCTGACACCGGGGAGCTGTTTTTT TRBV7-2 NA NA TRBJ2-2
CASSQELTLTEAFF TGCGCCAGCAGCCAAGAGCTCACCCTCACTGAAGCTTTCTTT TRBV4-3 NA few TRBJ1-1
CATSRDLGDGGNTIYF TGTGCCACCAGCAGAGATCTGGGGGATGGTGGAAACACCATATATTTT TRBV15 NA NA TRBJ1-3
CASSPGTILSQPQHF TGTGCCAGCAGTCCAGGGACGATCCTCTCACAGCCCCAGCATTTT TRBV28 NA NA TRBJ1-5
CASSYRGGYGYTF TGTGCCAGCAGTTACAGGGGTGGCTATGGCTACACCTTC TRBV6-5 NA NA TRBJ1-2
CASSQERTVNSPLHF TGTGCCAGCAGCCAAGAGCGGACAGTTAATTCACCCCTCCACTTT TRBV4-2 NA NA TRBJ1-6
CASRTDPNEKLFF TGTGCCAGCAGGACGGACCCTAATGAAAAACTGTTTTTT TRBV2 NA NA TRBJ1-4
CSPAGGGQMNTEAFF TGCAGCCCGGCGGGGGGGGGACAGATGAACACTGAAGCTTTCTTT TRBV29-1 TRBD1 NA TRBJ1-1
CASSERGTGADTQYF TGTGCCAGCAGTGAAAGGGGGACAGGGGCAGATACGCAGTATTTT TRBV2 TRBD1 NA TRBJ2-3
CASSEAPDRVETQYF TGTGCCAGCAGTGAAGCGCCGGACAGGGTGGAGACCCAGTACTTC TRBV6-1 TRBD1 NA TRBJ2-5
CASSQEDGQGAQNTEAFF TGCGCCAGCAGCCAAGAGGACGGACAGGGGGCGCAGAACACTGAAGCTTTCTTT TRBV4-1 TRBD1 NA TRBJ1-1
CASSPLQGTGKTQYF TGTGCCAGCAGTCCACTACAGGGGACGGGAAAAACGCAGTATTTT TRBV28 TRBD1 once TRBJ2-3
CASSLPGTLTYGYTF TGTGCCAGCAGCTTACCTGGGACACTAACCTATGGCTACACCTTC TRBV7-2 NA NA TRBJ1-2
CASSLDRANTEAFF TGTGCCAGCAGCTTGGACAGGGCGAACACTGAAGCTTTCTTT TRBV5-5 NA NA TRBJ1-1
CASSLSGGHEPLHF TGTGCCAGCAGCTTAAGTGGAGGCCATGAACCCCTCCACTTT TRBV7-3 NA NA TRBJ1-6
CASSVQITDTQYF TGTGCCAGCAGCGTCCAGATCACAGATACGCAGTATTTT TRBV9 NA NA TRBJ2-3
CASSVARLAGETQYF TGTGCCAGCAGCGTAGCTCGACTAGCGGGGGAGACCCAGTACTTC TRBV9 TRBD2 few TRBJ2-5
CASSLSRLGKLFF TGCGCCAGCAGCTTGAGTCGTCTGGGAAAACTGTTTTTT TRBV5-1 NA NA TRBJ1-4
CSVEPGQGDFWIGETQYF TGCAGCGTTGAGCCGGGACAGGGGGATTTTTGGATCGGTGAGACCCAGTACTTC TRBV29-1 TRBD1 NA TRBJ2-5
CATTYGTPNYGYTF TGTGCCACCACCTATGGGACACCCAACTATGGCTACACCTTC TRBV19 NA NA TRBJ1-2
CASSTGDSNEKLFF TGCGCCAGCAGCACAGGGGACTCTAATGAAAAACTGTTTTTT TRBV5-1 TRBD1 few TRBJ1-4
CASSLNLEYGYTF TGTGCCAGCAGCTTAAACCTGGAATATGGCTACACCTTC TRBV7-9 NA few TRBJ1-2
CASSLLTGGNTGELFF TGTGCCAGTAGTTTATTGACAGGGGGCAACACCGGGGAGCTGTTTTTT TRBV19 TRBD1 NA TRBJ2-2
CASSSDWTVNTEAFF TGCGCCAGCAGTTCCGATTGGACGGTGAACACTGAAGCTTTCTTT TRBV5-1 NA NA TRBJ1-1
CAWSLLNSPLHF TGTGCCTGGAGTTTATTAAATTCACCCCTCCACTTT TRBV30 NA NA TRBJ1-6
CASSVAGGELFF TGTGCCAGCAGCGTAGCTGGGGGGGAGCTGTTTTTT TRBV9 NA NA TRBJ2-2
CASSLGVFYGYTF TGTGCCAGCAGCCTAGGGGTTTTCTATGGCTACACCTTC TRBV7-2 NA few TRBJ1-2
CASSLAPGVRSETQYF TGTGCCAGCAGCTTGGCGCCGGGAGTACGTTCGGAGACCCAGTACTTC TRBV5-7 NA NA TRBJ2-5
CASSVAGGPRETQYF TGTGCCAGCAGCGTAGCGGGGGGGCCACGAGAGACCCAGTACTTC TRBV9 TRBD2 NA TRBJ2-5
CASSWDRAPSTDTQYF TGTGCCAGCAGTTGGGACAGGGCCCCTAGCACAGATACGCAGTATTTT TRBV27 TRBD1 once TRBJ2-3
CASRTSAGSNGYTF TGTGCCAGCAGAACCTCTGCGGGGTCGAATGGCTACACCTTC TRBV5-6 NA NA TRBJ1-2
CASSSPGRLIRFGELFF TGTGCCAGTAGTTCCCCAGGGAGACTGATTAGGTTCGGGGAGCTGTTTTTT TRBV19 NA NA TRBJ2-2
CASSLGGSNEQFF TGTGCCAGCAGTCTGGGAGGGAGCAATGAGCAGTTCTTC TRBV25-1 TRBD2 NA TRBJ2-1
CASNDRGTNYGYTF TGTGCCAGTAACGACAGGGGCACTAACTATGGCTACACCTTC TRBV19 TRBD1 NA TRBJ1-2
CASHENTEAFF TGTGCCAGCCACGAGAACACTGAAGCTTTCTTT TRBV6-5 NA NA TRBJ1-1
CASSRLQGPTGELFF TGTGCCAGCAGTCGGCTACAGGGGCCCACCGGGGAGCTGTTTTTT TRBV6-5 TRBD1 NA TRBJ2-2
CASSLGTGNKDTQYF TGTGCCAGCAGCTTAGGGACAGGAAACAAAGATACGCAGTATTTT TRBV7-9 TRBD1 once TRBJ2-3
CATSTETGGGETQYF TGTGCCACCAGCACAGAGACAGGGGGCGGTGAGACCCAGTACTTC TRBV15 TRBD1 NA TRBJ2-5
CASSQAGDLRQPQHF TGTGCCAGCAGCCAAGCCGGGGACTTAAGGCAGCCCCAGCATTTT TRBV4-2 NA NA TRBJ1-5
CASSPDRSSYGYTF TGTGCCAGCTCACCAGACAGATCCTCCTATGGCTACACCTTC TRBV18 NA NA TRBJ1-2
CASSPGQLSRNTEAFF TGTGCCAGCAGCCCTGGACAGCTTAGTAGGAACACTGAAGCTTTCTTT TRBV7-3 NA NA TRBJ1-1
CASSLWGASEQFF TGTGCCAGCAGTTTATGGGGGGCGAGTGAGCAGTTCTTC TRBV5-4 NA NA TRBJ2-1
CASSFRRTDTQYF TGTGCCAGCAGTTTTCGGCGGACAGATACGCAGTATTTT TRBV6-5 NA NA TRBJ2-3
CARAMGRGNTEAFF TGTGCCAGAGCAATGGGAAGGGGGAACACTGAAGCTTTCTTT TRBV6-5 NA NA TRBJ1-1
CAIRGDSDNSPLHF TGTGCCATCAGGGGGGACAGCGATAATTCACCCCTCCACTTT TRBV10-3 TRBD1 few TRBJ1-6
CASRYRGNNEKLFF TGTGCCAGTAGATACAGGGGGAACAATGAAAAACTGTTTTTT TRBV19 TRBD1 NA TRBJ1-4
CASSIRTVYGYTF TGTGCCAGTAGTATTCGGACAGTGTATGGCTACACCTTC TRBV19 NA few TRBJ1-2
CASSLDAGELFF TGTGCCAGCAGCTTAGACGCCGGGGAGCTGTTTTTT TRBV7-6 NA NA TRBJ2-2